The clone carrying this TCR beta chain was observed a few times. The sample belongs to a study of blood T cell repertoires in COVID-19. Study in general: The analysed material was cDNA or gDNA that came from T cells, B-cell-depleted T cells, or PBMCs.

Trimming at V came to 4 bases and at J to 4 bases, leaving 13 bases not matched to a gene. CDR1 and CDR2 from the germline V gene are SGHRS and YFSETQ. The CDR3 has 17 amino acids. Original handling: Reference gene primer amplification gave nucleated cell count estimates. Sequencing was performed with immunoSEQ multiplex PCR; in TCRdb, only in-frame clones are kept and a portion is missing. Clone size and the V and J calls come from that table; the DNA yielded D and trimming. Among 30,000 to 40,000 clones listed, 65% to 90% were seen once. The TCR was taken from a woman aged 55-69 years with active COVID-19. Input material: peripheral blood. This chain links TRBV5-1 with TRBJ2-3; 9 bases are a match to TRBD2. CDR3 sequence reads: CASSLSPSGGQADTQYF. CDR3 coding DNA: TGCGCCAGCAGCCTATCCCCAAGCGGGGGGCAGGCAGATACGCAGTATTTT.